The rows below give T cell receptor beta chains drawn from one sample of a study of a mutant IDH1 vaccine in newly diagnosed glioma. Measured with immunoSEQ multiplex PCR; TCRdb has only the in-frame clones, and not every one. In the table there are 45,000 to 70,000 clones, approximately 81% of which are singletons. These receptors are not linked to any known antigen. Specimen: PBMCs, collected from a glioma patient whose treatment included an IDH1 peptide vaccine. All receptors derive from a young man with glioma. Both conserved end residues are part of each CDR3. The order of the fields is clone size, D gene, V gene, J gene, CDR3 DNA, CDR3 protein. A D gene is named only where the DNA matches it firmly. A clone size is listed for some rows: how often the clone was seen (once, few, many), or a class if it is expanded.

-,-,TRBV4-2,TRBJ1-1,TGTGCCAGCAACCCGGGCGGTGGACAGAAGAACACTGAAGCTTTCTTT,CASNPGGGQKNTEAFF
-,TRBD1,TRBV30,TRBJ2-1,TGTGCCTGGAGTGTACTCCCCACAGGGGGTGAGCAGTTCTTC,CAWSVLPTGGEQFF
-,TRBD2,TRBV27,TRBJ2-2,TGTGCCAGCACCGAGGCGGGGGGCCACGGGGAGCTGTTTTTT,CASTEAGGHGELFF
-,-,TRBV11-2,TRBJ2-5,TGTGCCAGCAGCTTAGGGGCAGGGCGAGAGACCCAGTACTTC,CASSLGAGRETQYF
-,TRBD1,TRBV28,TRBJ1-5,TGTGCCAGCAGTTCGGGACAGAACAATCAGCCCCAGCATTTT,CASSSGQNNQPQHF
-,TRBD1,TRBV18,TRBJ2-3,TGTGCCAGCTCACAGAGGACAGGGAGAGGCACAGATACGCAGTATTTT,CASSQRTGRGTDTQYF
-,-,TRBV27,TRBJ2-3,TGTGCCAGCAGTCCGGGATCTAGGAGTAGTGATACGCAGTATTTT,CASSPGSRSSDTQYF
-,TRBD1,TRBV7-2,TRBJ1-1,TGTGCCAGCAGCATAATACAGGGGTACACTGAAGCTTTCTTT,CASSIIQGYTEAFF
-,-,TRBV7-8,TRBJ2-5,TGTGCCAGCAGCTTAAAAAGGGTGTTGGTTAGGGAGACCCAGTACTTC,CASSLKRVLVRETQYF
-,-,TRBV18,TRBJ1-4,TGTGCCAGCTCACCAAGCGTAACTAATGAAAAACTGTTTTTT,CASSPSVTNEKLFF
-,-,TRBV5-1,TRBJ2-5,TGCGCCAGCAGCTTGGGAGGGGAGCGCACCCAGTACTTC,CASSLGGERTQYF
-,-,TRBV10-1,TRBJ2-3,TGCGCCAGCAGTGTCGGGACGTCTAGCACAGATACGCAGTATTTT,CASSVGTSSTDTQYF
-,-,TRBV29-1,TRBJ2-7,TGCAGCGTGTTGGGGTCTAGGATGGTCGACAACTCCTACGAGCAGTACTTC,CSVLGSRMVDNSYEQYF
-,-,TRBV4-1,TRBJ2-3,TGCGCCAGCAGCCAAGCATACCGGTATTCCCTGGTCACAGATACGCAGTATTTT,CASSQAYRYSLVTDTQYF
-,-,TRBV27,TRBJ2-3,TGTGCCAGCAGTCGGTTAACCGGGGGCGACAACCAAGATACGCAGTATTTT,CASSRLTGGDNQDTQYF
once,TRBD1,TRBV5-5,TRBJ1-1,TGTGCCAGCAGCTCCCGGACAGGGAACACTGAAGCTTTCTTT,CASSSRTGNTEAFF
-,-,TRBV7-9,TRBJ1-1,TGTGCCAGCAGCTTAGAGTGGGGCACTGAAGCTTTCTTT,CASSLEWGTEAFF
-,TRBD1,TRBV9,TRBJ1-3,TGTGCCAGCAGCCGGACAGGGACCGGAAACACCATATATTTT,CASSRTGTGNTIYF
-,-,TRBV27,TRBJ2-3,TGTGCCAGCAGTGTAGGGACCGAGCGGGTCCCCGCAAATTTT,CASSVGTERVPANF
once,-,TRBV30,TRBJ1-6,TGTGCCTGGAGTTCTCTTGGACAGCTGGATTCACCCCTCCACTTT,CAWSSLGQLDSPLHF
-,-,TRBV6-1,TRBJ1-2,TGTGCCAGCAATTCCCTCTGGGGGGGAGGCGGCTACACCTTC,CASNSLWGGGGYTF
-,-,TRBV6-4,TRBJ1-1,TGTGCCAGCAGTTTTTCTAGGGACACTGAAGCTTTCTTT,CASSFSRDTEAFF
-,TRBD1,TRBV15,TRBJ1-6,TGTGCCACCAGCAGATCGGACAGGGTTTCACCCCTCCACTTT,CATSRSDRVSPLHF
-,TRBD1,TRBV19,TRBJ2-7,TGTGCCAGTAGTATGGACAGGGTCTCCTACGAGCAGTACTTC,CASSMDRVSYEQYF
-,-,TRBV19,TRBJ2-2,TGTGCCAGTAGTATGAGCGGCGGGGAGCTGTTTTTT,CASSMSGGELFF
-,-,TRBV6-6,TRBJ1-1,TGTGCCAGCAGTTACTCCGGACGAAACACTGAAGCTTTCTTT,CASSYSGRNTEAFF
-,TRBD1,TRBV2,TRBJ1-6,TGTGCCAGCAGTGTGAGGTGGGACAGGGGGCAGGAATCACCCCTCCACTTT,CASSVRWDRGQESPLHF
-,-,TRBV7-9,TRBJ1-1,TGTGCCAGCAGCCCCCGTGGAGGGAGGGAGACTGAAGCTTTCTTT,CASSPRGGRETEAFF
-,-,TRBV4-1,TRBJ1-3,TGCGCCAGCAGCCAAGATAGAGTTCTCAGCTCTGGAAACACCATATATTTT,CASSQDRVLSSGNTIYF
-,-,TRBV6-1,TRBJ1-4,TGTGCCAGCAGTGAAACTCCGGGTGAAAAACTGTTTTTT,CASSETPGEKLFF
-,-,TRBV9,TRBJ1-1,TGTGCCAGCAGCCCTCAGTGGAGAGTGAACACTGAAGCTTTCTTT,CASSPQWRVNTEAFF
-,-,TRBV7-6,TRBJ1-1,TGTGCCAGCAGCTCCCAACAGGAGATCAACACTGAAGCTTTCTTT,CASSSQQEINTEAFF
-,-,TRBV28,TRBJ2-5,TGTGCCAGCAGTTTAGGTCGGGCGGACAGCCCGAGTTACTTC,CASSLGRADSPSYF
-,TRBD1,TRBV28,TRBJ1-4,TGTGCCAGCAGTTTAGGGACAGGGGGTTTGGCTAATGAAAAACTGTTTTTT,CASSLGTGGLANEKLFF
-,TRBD1,TRBV5-1,TRBJ2-5,TGCGCCAGCAGCTTGGAGACGGGACAGGGACAAGAGACCCAGTACTTC,CASSLETGQGQETQYF
once,-,TRBV11-2,TRBJ1-5,TGTGCCAGCAGCTTAATGAGAGACCAGCCCCAGCATTTT,CASSLMRDQPQHF
few,-,TRBV5-4,TRBJ1-6,TGTGCCAGCAGCATGAGGGACAAGCTTTCACCCCTCCACTTT,CASSMRDKLSPLHF
once,-,TRBV5-1,TRBJ1-3,TGCGCCAGCAGTCATCTAAACACCATATATTTT,CASSHLNTIYF
-,-,TRBV6-4,TRBJ1-1,TGTGCCAGCACACCCGGGAACACTGAAGCTTTCTTT,CASTPGNTEAFF
-,TRBD2,TRBV5-1,TRBJ2-3,TGCGCCAGCAGCTTGGAGGGGCGGGCCGGGGGGACAGATACGCAGTATTTT,CASSLEGRAGGTDTQYF
-,TRBD1,TRBV5-6,TRBJ2-3,TGTGCCAGCAGCCCCACAGGGGGCACAGATACGCAGTATTTT,CASSPTGGTDTQYF
once,TRBD1,TRBV5-1,TRBJ1-2,TGCGCCAGCAGCCGGACAGGGGGTAACTATGGCTACACCTTC,CASSRTGGNYGYTF
few,-,TRBV5-1,TRBJ1-4,TGCGCCAGCAGCTTGGGGGGACGTGATAATGAAAAACTGTTTTTT,CASSLGGRDNEKLFF
-,-,TRBV7-9,TRBJ1-2,TGTGCCAGCAGCCCAATTCAGCCTCCGGCCCAACTTTTTTATGGCTACACCTTC,CASSPIQPPAQLFYGYTF
-,-,TRBV6-5,TRBJ2-7,TGTGCCAGCAGCTCCACAGGGATCCCCTACGAGCAGTACTTC,CASSSTGIPYEQYF